The entry below describes one TCR beta chain. Study processing details: It was from reference gene primer amplification that nucleated cell counts were estimated. Using immunoSEQ multiplex PCR, the repertoire was profiled, and TCRdb retains in-frame clones only, with some absent. V and J calls and clone size are copied from that table; D and trimming were computed from the DNA. The sample yields under 35,000 clones, more than 80% seen once. The data belong to a study of blood T cell repertoires in COVID-19. Study background: Some COVID-19 samples were acute and others convalescent; all came from the United States, Italy and Spain. PBMCs, B-cell-depleted T cells, or T cells were the source of the cDNA or gDNA that made up the material.

Germline values: CDR1 SNHLY, CDR2 FYNNEI. This CDR3 has 15 amino acids. Deletions cut 2 bases from V and 6 bases from J, with 14 bases between. This sequence originates from a human donor in a cohort sampled during active COVID-19. The sample was peripheral blood. V gene TRBV2 combines with J gene TRBJ1-5, with D hard to call. The CDR3 spells CASSELSGIGQPQHF. The CDR3 DNA sequence: TGTGCCAGCAGTGAACTATCAGGTATCGGTCAGCCCCAGCATTTT.